These T cell receptor beta chains were read from a single sample in a study of molecular identifiers for immune sequencing clone quantification. TCRdb re-called the PCR reads with MiXCR, one entry per CDR3 protein. The table has some 650,000 distinct CDR3 sequences, approximately 20% seen once. The material sequenced was naive CD8+ T cells from blood, with Jurkat cell RNA spiked in. The receptors here all came from a human donor in good health. Some libraries in this study had Jurkat cell RNA spiked in. The CDR3 runs from the conserved cysteine through the conserved F or W. D genes are given only for firm matches. Part of the rows lack a size; the others show once, few, many or a class for expanded clones.

D gene,CDR3 length,clone size,V gene,J gene,CDR3 DNA,CDR3 protein
.,15,many,TRBV4-3,TRBJ1-2,TGCGCCAGCAGCCAAGGAGCAGGGGTTAACTATGGCTACACCTTC,CASSQGAGVNYGYTF
.,14,many,TRBV25-1,TRBJ2-5,TGTGCCAGCAGTGAATCGCAGGCCGGGGAGACCCAGTACTTC,CASSESQAGETQYF
TRBD2,15,many,TRBV12-3/TRBV12-4,TRBJ2-3,TGTGCCAGCAGTCCGACTAGCGGGAGCACAGATACGCAGTATTTT,CASSPTSGSTDTQYF
.,15,many,TRBV19,TRBJ1-5,TGTGCCAGTAGTCCTTACCACAGGGCCAATCAGCCCCAGCATTTT,CASSPYHRANQPQHF
.,14,.,TRBV10-3,TRBJ2-7,TGTGCCATCTACCTTCGGACAGTTAGCTACGAGCAGTACTTC,CAIYLRTVSYEQYF
.,15,many,TRBV4-3,TRBJ2-6,TGCGCCAGCAGCCAAGGTTTGTCTGGGGCCAACGTCCTGACTTTC,CASSQGLSGANVLTF
.,12,.,TRBV19,TRBJ1-1,TGTGCCAGTAGTATAACAGCCACTGAAGCTTTCTTT,CASSITATEAFF
TRBD1,12,many,TRBV12-3/TRBV12-4,TRBJ2-5,TGTGCCAGCGGGACAGACCTTCTGGCCCAGTACTTC,CASGTDLLAQYF
.,14,many,TRBV7-2,TRBJ2-3,TGTGCCAGCAGCTTTTTGGCGAGCACAGATACGCAGTATTTT,CASSFLASTDTQYF
.,13,many,TRBV7-2,TRBJ2-3,TGTGCCAGCAGCTACCTGCACACAGATACGCAGTATTTT,CASSYLHTDTQYF
.,14,many,TRBV29-1,TRBJ1-4,TGCAGCGCCTCTTACTTGGAAGGGGAGGAAAAACTGTTTTTT,CSASYLEGEEKLFF
.,16,few,TRBV3-1,TRBJ2-5,TGTGCCAGCAGCCAAGGAGTACAGGGTCCTCAAGAGACCCAGTACTTC,CASSQGVQGPQETQYF
TRBD1,14,.,TRBV2,TRBJ2-1,TGTGCCAGCGAGGGCCAGGGGGCAGCGGGTGAGCAGTTCTTC,CASEGQGAAGEQFF
.,13,many,TRBV7-2,TRBJ1-6,TGTGCCAGCAGCTTAGAGGATAATTCACCCCTCCACTTT,CASSLEDNSPLHF
.,12,many,TRBV12-3/TRBV12-4,TRBJ1-5,TGTGCCAGCAGTGATAGCAATCAGCCCCAGCATTTT,CASSDSNQPQHF
.,12,.,TRBV30,TRBJ2-3,TGTGCCTGGAAGGCGGGTACAGATACGCAGTATTTT,CAWKAGTDTQYF
.,14,few,TRBV30,TRBJ1-5,TGTGCCCGGAGTGTGTTAGGGCACAATCAGCCCCAGCATTTT,CARSVLGHNQPQHF
.,14,.,TRBV5-6,TRBJ2-7,TGTGCCAGCAGCTTGGATTTAAAAAGCTACGAGCAGTACTTC,CASSLDLKSYEQYF
.,15,.,TRBV12-3/TRBV12-4,TRBJ2-3,TGTGCCGGCAGTTTTTTTGGGTACGGCACAGATACGCAGTATTTT,CAGSFFGYGTDTQYF
TRBD1,19,few,TRBV7-6,TRBJ1-3,TGTGCCAGCAGCTCGGCGGGACAGCCAACTAATCACTCTGGAAACACCATATATTTT,CASSSAGQPTNHSGNTIYF
.,13,many,TRBV30,TRBJ1-1,TGTGCCTGGAGTGTTTTGGGATACACTGAAGCTTTCTTT,CAWSVLGYTEAFF
.,20,many,TRBV7-2,TRBJ2-1,TGTGCCAGCAGCTTTGGCGTCTCCGGGGCGGACATCTACTACTACAATGAGCAGTTCTTC,CASSFGVSGADIYYYNEQFF
.,14,many,TRBV7-6,TRBJ1-3,TGTGCCAGCAGCTCGACCCTCTCTGGAAACACCATATATTTT,CASSSTLSGNTIYF
TRBD1,16,many,TRBV4-1,TRBJ2-4,TGCGCCAGCAGCCAAGAGAGGACAGGGGGCCTGAACATTCAGTACTTC,CASSQERTGGLNIQYF
.,16,many,TRBV4-2,TRBJ2-1,TGTGCCAGCAGCCCCGCGACTGCAGCGGCCTACAATGAGCAGTTCTTC,CASSPATAAAYNEQFF
.,14,many,TRBV12-3/TRBV12-4,TRBJ2-5,TGTGCCAGCAGTCGGGACGCTGGCCAAGAGACCCAGTACTTC,CASSRDAGQETQYF
.,13,many,TRBV7-3,TRBJ2-1,TGTGCCAGCAGCAAGGACTCTTACAATGAGCAGTTCTTC,CASSKDSYNEQFF
TRBD2,15,.,TRBV20-1,TRBJ2-7,TGCAGTGCTAGAGAACCGGGACTAGTTTGGAATGAGCAGTACTTC,CSAREPGLVWNEQYF
.,15,few,TRBV20-1,TRBJ1-5,TGCAGTGCACATAACTACAGGGTTCCGAGTCAGCCCCAGCATTTT,CSAHNYRVPSQPQHF
.,15,many,TRBV2,TRBJ2-7,TGTGCCAGCAGTGAAGACCCAGGAGGCCCCTACGAGCAGTACTTC,CASSEDPGGPYEQYF
TRBD2,16,many,TRBV7-9,TRBJ2-3,TGTGCCAGCAGCTTAGCCGGCGGGGGGGCCGAAGATACGCAGTATTTT,CASSLAGGGAEDTQYF
TRBD2,13,many,TRBV20-1,TRBJ2-7,TGCAGTGCTAGGGGGACTACTGCCTACGAGCAGTACTTC,CSARGTTAYEQYF
.,12,.,TRBV15,TRBJ2-1,TGTGCCACCAGCAGGGGACTCAATGAGCAGTTCTTC,CATSRGLNEQFF
TRBD2,15,few,TRBV6-6,TRBJ2-2,TGTGCCGGCTGCTCTAGCGGGGGGTATGGCGGGGAGCTGTTTTTT,CAGCSSGGYGGELFF
TRBD2,15,.,TRBV30,TRBJ2-3,TGTGCCCGGAGTAACCTAGCGGGGGGGCCAGATACGCAGTATTTT,CARSNLAGGPDTQYF
.,14,many,TRBV2,TRBJ2-1,TGTGCCAGCAGTGAGGATAGCTCCTACAATGAGCAGTTCTTC,CASSEDSSYNEQFF
.,13,many,TRBV5-4,TRBJ2-7,TGTGCCAGCAGCTTAACAGAAAGGGACGAGCAGTACTTC,CASSLTERDEQYF
TRBD2,14,many,TRBV20-1,TRBJ2-7,TGCAGTGCTAGAGCGCCTAGCGGTTTCCACGAGCAGTACTTC,CSARAPSGFHEQYF
.,15,few,TRBV5-1,TRBJ2-7,TGCGCCAGCAGCTTGTTCCAGGGGGGGGCCTACGAGCAGTACTTC,CASSLFQGGAYEQYF
.,14,many,TRBV9,TRBJ2-7,TGTGCCAGCAGCGTAGGCCCAGTCTCCTACGAGCAGTACTTC,CASSVGPVSYEQYF
.,17,many,TRBV28,TRBJ2-1,TGTGCCAGCCCCCCAGGCCCGCAGGGGCCATCCTACAATGAGCAGTTCTTC,CASPPGPQGPSYNEQFF
TRBD1,12,many,TRBV7-9,TRBJ2-3,TGTGCCAGCAGTTCGACGGACAGGGCGCAGTATTTT,CASSSTDRAQYF